This T cell receptor delta chain came from a study of gamma-delta T cells after stem cell transplantation. By proportion, this clone is medium-sized (0.01 to 0.1%). TCRdb reapplied CATT to the RT-PCR reads. The sample has fewer than 2,500 delta-chain clones, about 1.1% seen once. V dropped 0 bases and J dropped 3; count of bases not matched to a gene: 6. CDR3 length: 15 amino acids. The germline V gene has CDR1 GEAIGNYY and CDR2 EKD. The clonotype comes from a human donor. It is not recorded whose cells these are; they may come from a transplant donor. The chain recombines TRDV2 with TRDJ1, with 7 bases that match TRDD3. Specimen: gamma-delta T cells. CDR3 protein: CACDTLGIMADKLIF. The DNA for the CDR3 is TGTGCCTGTGACACCCTGGGGATAATGGCCGATAAACTCATCTTT.